This T cell receptor (beta chain) is drawn from a study of cytomegalovirus exposure and HLA in healthy donors (dated by TCRdb to about 2017). The study in broad terms: In an earlier analysis of approximately 500 of the donors, about 260 Gb of sequence data and roughly 100 million unique TCR beta sequences from roughly 190 million T cells were reported. About 280 gigabases of sequencing data and around 80 million unique TCR sequences made up an early release that covered 500 to 700 HLA-typed donors. The genetic ancestry cluster associated with self-reported Caucasian donors included roughly 84% of the 350 to 500 genotyped donors. The aim of the study was to test whether cataloging public T cell receptors could identify signatures of past pathogen exposure. The T cell repertoires of 666 subjects were profiled by immunosequencing and related to cytomegalovirus serostatus. In addition to the first cohort of 650 to 750 subjects, a separate validation cohort of about 120 different subjects was used. To predict cytomegalovirus infection status, the study combined high-throughput TCR immunosequencing, statistical association of individual TCRs with disease status, and machine learning. To study patterns of TCR occurrence, a later analysis re-analyzed previously published TCR beta repertoires from 500 to 850 donors and added high-resolution HLA genotyping. The later analysis used no new phenotypic data to find candidate immune exposures, relying instead on TCR beta sequences and their occurrence across donors. An earlier analysis of approximately 630 of the donors applied high-throughput TCR beta sequencing to assess whether each TCR beta V gene segment acted as functional or pseudogenic. Donor age, sex, ethnicity and CMV serostatus were compiled together with the repertoire data. A later genetic analysis used genome-wide SNP genotypes for about 60% of the roughly 700 donors, treating that subset as a discovery cohort. Every repertoire in the discovery cohort had been generated on one and the same sequencing platform. Both class I and class II loci were covered by HLA typing, at four-digit resolution. The number of typed donors differed by locus: about 620-640 for A, B, C, DRB1 and DQB1; 500 to 550 for DQA1; approximately 600 for DPA1; and 400 to 480 for DPB1. Four to six DR-DQ haplotypes were handled as single units for association and clustering, since linkage in the cohort was strong. Among some 410 genotyped donors of the cohort, an average of approximately 230,000 unique TCR beta nucleotide sequences were sequenced per donor, 15% to 20% of them non-productive.

The library was prepared using the immunoSEQ multiplex PCR assay. The multiplex PCR relied on a mix of 60 forward primers for TCR Vbeta segments and 13 reverse primers for TCR Jbeta segments. The CDR3 region of rearranged TCR beta genes was amplified from genomic DNA with a multiplex PCR assay. On the Illumina HiSeq System, the amplified TCR beta libraries were sequenced as 87-base-pair reads. The authors' pipeline ran thus. In a later analysis, roughly 80 million unique TCR beta chains were counted across the 500 to 700 repertoires, and approximately 11 million of these chains were shared by at least two donors. A nearest-neighbor algorithm error-corrected the raw reads and collapsed the reads into unique sequences, merging closely related sequences to remove PCR and sequencing errors. Alignment of CDR3 sequences to IMGT reference sequences was used to assign V, D and J gene segments. For a sequence to be retained, a match of at least six nucleotides was required to both a V gene segment and a J gene segment. Rearrangements were called productive when the CDR3 lacked stop codons and stayed in frame with V and J; all others were non-productive. CDR3 was defined by IMGT convention, running from the second conserved V-encoded cysteine to the conserved J-encoded phenylalanine. The earlier analysis of approximately 590 of the donors excluded any sequence lacking an unambiguous match to a single V gene segment. In an earlier analysis of several hundred of the donors, a V segment was called functional when productive rearrangements were above 56.7%, and segregating when the standard deviation between donors exceeded 5%. A statistical classification framework was developed to diagnose cytomegalovirus status using the catalog of TCR beta chain sequences. V and J gene assignment, in a later analysis, came from comparing TCR nucleotide sequences with IMGT/GENE-DB human TR gene sequences. A later analysis assigned CDR3 sequences and most-parsimonious VDJ recombination scenarios with the TCRdist pipeline. In a later analysis, each TCR beta chain was defined by its CDR3 amino acid sequence together with its V-gene family, and reads lacking a unique V-gene family were excluded. To address suspected cross-contamination and a sequencing artifact, a later analysis removed 550 to 750 highly shared, low-generation-probability nucleotide sequences. For each public chain, a later analysis derived a clonal expansion index from normalized ranks of inferred template counts within each repertoire. In a later analysis, generation probabilities were computed using a VDJ recombination model fitted to out-of-frame rearrangements, and the results were checked against IGoR. Hypergeometric tests were used in a later analysis to score TCR-TCR, TCR-HLA and TCR-CMV co-occurrence, with a repertoire-size bias correction applied to the TCR pairs. In a later analysis, false discovery rates were estimated by permuting HLA or CMV assignments 20 times. In a later analysis, co-occurring TCRs were grouped using DBSCAN, with TCRdist sequence similarity added in when clustering inside HLA-allele-positive subsets. For co-occurrence clustering, repertoires with fewer than 30,000 or more than 120,000 public chains were excluded, along with 5 or 6 repertoires with anomalous nucleotide sharing. TCRdb carries this immuneACCESS record with in-frame sequences only. Its versions omit some clonotypes, under half of them owing to an unresolved V gene in the studies checked, with the rest unexplained. The D gene and trimming were derived from the DNA, and the V and J assignments and clone size from that table. The table for this sample lists about 130,000 clones; 80% to 90% of them were counted only once. The ten biggest clones cover approximately 6% of the sample.

What the authors observed across the whole study: The sequencing pipeline was judged likely to have produced a cluster of highly shared sequence variants as a technical artifact. When HLA alleles, especially DR and DQ, strongly co-occurred, TCR associations were difficult to assign to individual alleles. Most CMV-associated TCR beta chains appeared to be HLA-restricted in a later analysis, and the HLA associations seemed to be driven largely by CMV exposure. In a later analysis, HLA-associated TCR beta chains showed more clonal expansion and lower generation probabilities than non-associated chains that were equally common. V-gene and J-gene trimming of TCR beta chains was associated with a missense DCLRE1C variant in a later genetic analysis, and the association was replicated in an independent cohort. According to a later analysis, parvovirus B19, influenza, CMV and Epstein-Barr virus appeared linked to several top co-occurrence clusters. The authors suggested that the approach could potentially be generalized to other disease states and immunological phenotypes. A later analysis associated 15,000 to 20,000 TCR beta sequences with specific HLA alleles at a false discovery rate of 0.05. Linkage disequilibrium might explain the correlated functional status among segregating V segments, but an unknown experimental factor could not be ruled out. A further reported finding was that TCR beta sequences accurately predicted the HLA-A and HLA-B alleles for most subjects in the first cohort. Because counts were too low, more than 15 rarely observed V segments, including chromosome 9 orphons, were excluded from the earlier analysis of 587 of the donors. Presence/absence analyses assumed roughly uniform sequencing depth across donors, an assumption that may not hold. CMV serostatus was the only immune exposure information available for the cohort. Across donors, most TCR sequences were observed very rarely, whereas some public TCRs were present in many individuals. Only TCR beta chains were sequenced in this cohort, and the absence of alpha or paired-chain data limited detectable features. Broadly in line with IMGT annotations, most TCR beta V segments showed up in productive rearrangements about 90% or about 30% of the time in an earlier analysis of under 700 of the donors. In vitro tests confirmed that three of the cytomegalovirus-associated TCR beta chains recognize cytomegalovirus antigens. Because HLA typing was missing for some donors at each locus, association tests included only the typed subset. In the study, 150 to 200 TCR beta chains were listed as associated with cytomegalovirus. A later genetic analysis reported fewer N-insertions in productive TCRs among donors in an Asian-associated ancestry cluster than the roughly 670-donor mean. The classifier was reported to diagnose cytomegalovirus status with high specificity and sensitivity in both the original and validation cohorts. A later analysis found that TCR association rates varied across HLA loci, with DRB1 alleles showing the most associated TCRs and HLA-C alleles the fewest.

On this clone: It has no known antigen specificity. No per-base quality is available; no much larger clone lies one base away.

The cohort consisted of some 730 healthy bone marrow donors. At the time of sampling, every cohort member was nominally healthy, though immune exposures that went unrecorded were likely present. The donor was CMV seropositive and belonged to the group of more than 250 seropositive cohort members. Every donor gave a peripheral blood sample, and the peripheral blood mononuclear cells from that sample were used for TCR beta sequencing. Genomic DNA was extracted from the blood cell samples with the Qiagen DNeasy Blood Extraction Kit. The source of this sequence is a woman aged 40-49 years in good health and CMV-seropositive. Sequenced input: PBMCs.

The CDR3 reads as follows: CASSQREGDRSNQPQHF. The DNA reads TGTGCCAGCAGTCAGCGGGAAGGGGATCGAAGCAATCAGCCCCAGCATTTT. The sequence is built from TRBV21-1 and TRBJ1-5. TRBV21-1 is recorded as a pseudogene. The CDR3 spans 17 residues, from the cysteine through the phenylalanine. Just CDR3 DNA is preserved here, 51 bases in frame from base 1.